Each of the 27 T cell receptor beta chains below was sequenced from the same sample in a study of post-analysis software for immune sequencing data (dated by TCRdb to about 2015). General study outcomes and caveats: Four to six TRBV segments, including TRBV5-6, TRBV5-1 and TRBV20-1, were significantly more frequent in patients than controls.

The library relied on PCR. Sequencing instrument: Illumina HiSeq 2500. Unique molecular identifiers were incorporated into TCR beta cDNA libraries to reduce PCR and sequencing biases. In-frame beta chains were kept once TCRdb had trimmed the public reads at Q25 with fastp and called clones with MiXCR. Rows with a matching CDR3 protein are joined into one entry that keeps the most common DNA and genes. The sample records approximately 770,000 distinct CDR3 sequences, around 42% of which are singletons. 4.9% of the sample is held by the ten biggest clonotypes. No cognate antigen is known for these TCRs. Source material: blood. The receptors shown here come from a girl aged 5-17 years with multiple sclerosis.

The chain recombines TRBV7-3 with TRBJ2-1; D gene ambiguous. The CDR3 totals 13 residues. The V end lost 5 bases, the J end lost 10 bases, and 15 bases lay between the germline ends. Looked up from germline, CDR1 is SGHTA and CDR2 is FQGTGA. The CDR3 coding sequence is TGTGCCAGCAGCGCCGGGCACTTGGAAGAGCAGTTCTTC. Translating gives CASSAGHLEEQFF.

CDR3 sequence: CNVAPDGPYNEQFF. For the CDR3, the DNA is TGCAACGTCGCCCCGGACGGACCATACAATGAGCAGTTCTTC. V usage is TRBV29-1 and J usage is TRBJ2-1, with D hard to call. Germline V CDR1 and CDR2: SQVTM, ANQGSEA. The CDR3 consists of 14 residues.

In this sample, this clonotype turned up a few times. V usage is TRBV4-2 and J usage is TRBJ2-1; 8 nucleotides align to TRBD2. With 2 bases clipped from V and 5 bases from J, the junction kept 8 bases outside the gene matches. There are 16 residues in the CDR3. Germline V gene lookup returns CDR1 LGHNA and CDR2 YNFKEQ. As DNA, the CDR3 is TGTGCCAGCAGCCAAACCGGGACTAGTTCCCACAATGAGCAGTTCTTC. This translates into CASSQTGTSSHNEQFF.

This chain joins TRBV24-1 and TRBJ2-3; no reliable D call. The CDR3 spans 11 residues. The V gene lost 3 bases and the J gene lost 6 bases, with 3 bases spanning the gap. Germline CDR1 is KGHDR and CDR2 is SFDVKD. CDR3 loop: CATSDVDTQYF. The CDR3 DNA is TGTGCCACCAGTGATGTGGATACGCAGTATTTT.

The rearrangement links TRBV28 to TRBJ2-3, with TRBD2 matching 8 bases. The CDR3 consists of 15 residues. The V gene end was trimmed by 5 bases and the J gene end by 2 bases; junction bases not matched to a gene: 6. Germline CDR1 reads MDHEN; CDR2 reads SYDVKM. Here the CDR3 DNA reads TGTGCCAGCAGTACGACTAGCGCGAACACAGATACGCAGTATTTT. Translating gives CASSTTSANTDTQYF.

The CDR3 protein is CASSLLSVGGIRNIQYF. Written as DNA, the CDR3 is TGTGCCAGCAGCTTACTATCAGTGGGAGGTATTCGGAACATTCAGTACTTC. V is TRBV7-9 and J is TRBJ2-4, with D possibly matching TRBD2 (6 bases). Trimming left V 2 bases short and J 7 bases short, with 21 bases between. The germline V gene encodes CDR1 SEHNR and CDR2 FQNEAQ (reference sequence). There are 17 residues in the CDR3.

V gene TRBV9 combines with J gene TRBJ2-5; TRBD1 aligns across 8 bases. Germline CDR1 reads SGDLS; CDR2 reads YYNGEE. V lost 3 bases to trimming and J lost 9 bases; unmatched junction nucleotides: 13. The CDR3 has 15 amino acids. CDR3 sequence: CASSARDRLWEAQYF. The CDR3 DNA reads as TGTGCCAGCAGCGCCCGGGACAGGCTATGGGAGGCCCAGTACTTC. The full variable domain, rest sourced from reference TRBV9 and TRBJ2-5, is DSGVTQTPKHLITATGQRVTLRCSPRSGDLSVYWYQQSLDQGLQFLIQYYNGEERAKGNILERFSAQQFPDLHSELNLSSLELGDSALYFCASSARDRLWEAQYFGPGTRLLVL.

This clonotype occurred a few times. V is TRBV28 and J is TRBJ2-1; maybe TRBD1 (5 bases). There are 13 residues in the CDR3. Looked up from germline, CDR1 is MDHEN and CDR2 is SYDVKM. The V end was cut by 2 bases, the J end by 12 bases, with 14 bases between. CDR3 in amino acids: CASSLIPRVGQFF. CDR3 bases: TGTGCCAGCAGTTTAATACCCAGGGTTGGGCAGTTCTTC.

This clonotype showed up just a few times. The CDR3 is CALSTAGANVLTF. The CDR3 nucleotides read TGTGCCCTCTCCACCGCTGGGGCCAACGTCCTGACTTTC. The chain is built from TRBV6-4 and TRBJ2-6; D remains unclear. Germline CDR1 reads MRHNA; CDR2 reads SNTAGT. The CDR3 has 13 residues. V was shortened by 11 bases and J by 2 bases, with 10 bases between the two germline ends.

This chain links TRBV3-1 with TRBJ2-1; 8 bases line up with TRBD2. The CDR3 is 15 amino acids. Germline trimming cut 0 bases from V and 5 bases from J; bases unmatched to any gene: 3. Germline CDR1 LGHDT, CDR2 YNNKEL (reference sequence). For the CDR3, the DNA is TGTGCCAGCAGCCAAGATAGCGGGGCCAACAATGAGCAGTTCTTC. It yields the protein CASSQDSGANNEQFF.

This clonotype was observed a few times. This chain connects TRBV20-1 to TRBJ2-4, with D perhaps matching TRBD2 (6 bases). Trimming removed 3 bases from V and 8 bases from J, with 14 bases in between. The CDR3 contains 13 residues. CDR1 is DFQATT, CDR2 SNEGSKA, per germline (reference sequence). CDR3 DNA: TGCAGTGCTAGGTGGATCGGCGGGGACATTCAGTACTTC. It translates to CSARWIGGDIQYF.

Concerning this clonotype itself: A read error is likely, as this CDR3 ends without the conserved phenylalanine or tryptophan. The chain employs TRBV20-1 and TRBJ2-7; 7 positions agree with TRBD1. The end of the DNA fits TRBJ2-5 better, so the J call may be wrong. The CDR3 extends over 12 amino acids. CDR1 and CDR2 from the germline V gene are DFQATT and SNEGSKA (reference sequence). The CDR3 DNA reads as TGCAGTGCTCCACGACAGGGAGAGACCCAGTACTGC. As protein: CSAPRQGETQYC.

As concerns this clonotype: At one of its ends the junction is not consistent with the germline gene, which may arise from a read error. The chain links TRBV7-8 to TRBJ2-7; no reliable D call. Germline loops: CDR1 SGHVS, CDR2 FQNEAQ. This CDR3 has 13 residues. CDR3 loop: CAGSLDLSREQYF. Here the CDR3 DNA reads TGTGCCGGCAGCTTAGACCTCAGTCGCGAGCAGTACTTC.

This clonotype was counted a few times. This sequence joins TRBV6-5 and TRBJ2-3, with 11 bases that match TRBD2. V trimming: 5 bases; J trimming: 4 bases; junction bases outside the gene matches: 11. The CDR3 spans 17 residues. In germline, CDR1 is MNHEY, CDR2 SVGAGI. CDR3 protein: CASSPQPTSGSPDTQYF. For the CDR3, the DNA is TGTGCCAGCAGTCCCCAACCTACTAGCGGGAGCCCAGATACGCAGTATTTT.

The V and J genes are TRBV6-5 and TRBJ1-2; no reliable D call. The V end lost 5 bases, the J end lost 8 bases, and 15 bases lay between the germline ends. The CDR3 consists of 13 residues. Germline V gene sequence: CDR1 MNHEY, CDR2 SVGAGI. CDR3 loop: CASSPGIHVGYTF. CDR3 DNA sequence: TGTGCCAGCAGTCCCGGAATCCATGTAGGCTACACCTTC.

This rearrangement joins TRBV5-1 to TRBJ2-3; D might be TRBD1 (6 bases). The CDR3 loop spans 14 amino acids. The germline CDR1 and CDR2 sequences are SGHRS and YFSETQ. Trimming took off 3 bases at V and 6 bases at J, with 14 bases between the two ends. This CDR3 reads CASSSYQGRDTQYF. DNA for the CDR3: TGCGCCAGCAGCTCGTACCAGGGGCGGGATACGCAGTATTTT.

This rearrangement joins TRBV7-2 to TRBJ2-1; D possibly corresponds to TRBD1 (5 bases). The V end lost 3 bases, the J end lost 9 bases, and 12 bases lay between the germline ends. CDR3 length: 13 amino acids. Germline CDR1 is SGHTA and CDR2 is FQGNSA. CDR3 in DNA: TGTGCCAGCAGCTTGGTTCTCCAGGGTGAGCAGTTCTTC. This sequence encodes CASSLVLQGEQFF.

The sample holds a few counts of this clonotype. V is TRBV6-5 and J is TRBJ2-5; D uncertain. The V and J ends lost 6 bases and 0 bases respectively, with 17 bases between them. CDR3 size: 16 residues. Germline V gene data show CDR1 as MNHEY and CDR2 as SVGAGI. CDR3 amino acids: CASSSRKAGYQETQYF. The CDR3 DNA reads as TGTGCCAGCAGCTCCAGGAAGGCCGGCTACCAAGAGACCCAGTACTTC.

The chain links TRBV12-3 or TRBV12-4 to TRBJ2-4, with 7 bases matching TRBD1. The J call could be wrong; TRBJ2-5 is a better fit for the DNA end. The CDR3 runs to 14 residues. In nucleotides, the CDR3 is TGTGCCAGCAGTGGGGAAGGGCAGGGGGTGACCCAGTACTTC. It encodes CASSGEGQGVTQYF.

This clonotype was observed a handful of times. The CDR3 spells CSAESLRTSLIASDTQYF. DNA for the CDR3: TGCAGTGCCGAATCACTCAGGACTAGCCTAATCGCCTCGGATACGCAGTATTTT. The V call is TRBV20-1, the J call TRBJ2-3; TRBD2 matches 8 bases. This CDR3 region has 18 residues. Per the germline V gene, CDR1 is DFQATT and CDR2 is SNEGSKA (reference sequence). V was clipped by 6 bases and J by 6 bases; unmatched bases: 23.

This clonotype came up a few times. The gene calls are TRBV4-1 and TRBJ2-1; 12 nucleotides agree with TRBD1. In germline, CDR1 is MGHRA, CDR2 YSYEKL. This CDR3 comprises 18 residues. V lost 0 bases to trimming and J lost 8 bases; unmatched junction nucleotides: 11. The CDR3 sequence is CASSQDGTGGIGTDEQFF. The CDR3 bases are TGCGCCAGCAGCCAAGATGGGACAGGGGGCATCGGTACGGATGAGCAGTTCTTC.

Only one count was recorded for this clonotype. The chain is built from TRBV12-3 or TRBV12-4 and TRBJ2-7; D is possibly TRBD2 (5 bases). The J call may be faulty, since TRBJ2-5 better matches the DNA end. This CDR3 is built from 12 residues. Written as DNA, the CDR3 is TGTGCCAGCAGTTCTCTTGCGGGGACCCAGTACTTC. Amino acids: CASSSLAGTQYF.

The chain combines TRBV5-5 with TRBJ2-7; tentative D call: TRBD1 (6 bases). The ends were cut back, 4 bases at V and 4 bases at J, with 18 bases in the middle. The germline CDR1 and CDR2 sequences are SGHKS and YYEKEE (reference sequence). The CDR3 is 15 amino acids. CDR3 coding DNA: TGTGCCAGCAGCCCCGGTAAAGGACAGAAATACGAGCAGTACTTC. This encodes CASSPGKGQKYEQYF.

A few counts support this clonotype. This chain uses TRBV7-2 with TRBJ2-4, with 12 bases fitting TRBD1. Germline CDR1 and CDR2: SGHTA and FQGNSA. The CDR3 has 19 amino acids. V was pared by 2 bases and J by 2 bases, with 10 bases of the junction left unmatched. CDR3 amino acids: CASSLRGGGQGASKNIQYF. CDR3 in DNA: TGTGCCAGCAGCTTAAGAGGAGGGGGACAGGGGGCGTCCAAAAACATTCAGTACTTC.

This CDR3 reads CASSTSGRIYNEQFF. The CDR3 bases are TGTGCCAGCAGCACTAGCGGGAGGATCTACAATGAGCAGTTCTTC. The chain couples TRBV9 to TRBJ2-1; 12 nucleotides line up with TRBD2. The trim removed 4 bases at V and 3 bases at J, leaving 2 bases unmatched. Germline CDR1 is SGDLS and CDR2 is YYNGEE. The CDR3 has 15 amino acids. Complete variable domain (other parts from reference TRBV9 and TRBJ2-1): DSGVTQTPKHLITATGQRVTLRCSPRSGDLSVYWYQQSLDQGLQFLIQYYNGEERAKGNILERFSAQQFPDLHSELNLSSLELGDSALYFCASSTSGRIYNEQFFGPGTRLTVL.

The J gene is TRBJ2-1, the V gene TRBV20-1; perhaps TRBD2 as D (6 bases). This CDR3 region has 16 residues. The V gene lost 5 bases and the J gene lost 1 base, with 18 bases spanning the gap. The germline V gene encodes CDR1 DFQATT and CDR2 SNEGSKA (reference sequence). This chain's CDR3 is CSASTSWGGSYNEQFF. DNA of the CDR3: TGCAGTGCTTCCACCTCTTGGGGAGGATCCTACAATGAGCAGTTCTTC.

V usage is TRBV7-2 and J usage is TRBJ1-4; 7 bases line up with TRBD1. The germline V gene has CDR1 SGHTA and CDR2 FQGNSA. Unmatched junction bases numbered 6, after V lost 4 bases and J lost 7 bases. CDR3 size: 14 residues. CDR3 protein: CASSSGTVLEKLFF. The CDR3 region has the DNA TGTGCCAGCAGCTCTGGGACAGTCCTTGAAAAACTGTTTTTT.